Listed below are T cell receptor beta chains from one sample, sequenced in a study of OX40 agonist ivuxolimab in advanced cancers. Sequencing was performed with immunoSEQ multiplex PCR; in TCRdb, only in-frame clones are kept and a portion is missing. Altogether 65,000 to 85,000 clones are present, around 92% being singletons, with the ten largest covering approximately 11%. The source material was CD4+ or CD8+ T cells sorted from blood, sampled in a trial of the OX40 agonist ivuxolimab. The receptors originated from an adult with an advanced solid tumor such as melanoma, head and neck, liver or kidney cancer. Both conserved end residues are part of each CDR3. D genes are given only for firm matches. A clone size is listed for some rows: how often the clone was seen (once, few, many), or a class if it is expanded.

D gene	clone size	V gene	J gene	CDR3 protein	CDR3 DNA
TRBD2	.	TRBV10-3	TRBJ2-1	CAIRGGRAGNEQFF	TGTGCCATCAGAGGCGGGAGGGCCGGGAATGAGCAGTTCTTC
.	.	TRBV6-5	TRBJ2-1	CASSQDTSSYNEQFF	TGTGCCAGCAGTCAGGACACAAGCTCCTACAATGAGCAGTTCTTC
.	.	TRBV10-2	TRBJ2-7	CASGTYYYEQYF	TGCGCCAGCGGCACCTATTACTACGAGCAGTACTTC
TRBD2	once	TRBV19	TRBJ2-7	CASTPGGGTYEQYF	TGTGCCAGTACCCCGGGGGGGGGCACCTACGAGCAGTACTTC
.	.	TRBV6-1	TRBJ1-6	CASSELGGSYNSPLHF	TGTGCCAGCAGTGAACTGGGTGGCTCCTATAATTCACCCCTCCACTTT
TRBD2	.	TRBV18	TRBJ2-3	CASSTLAGGNTQYF	TGTGCCAGCTCAACCTTAGCGGGAGGAAATACGCAGTATTTT
.	.	TRBV18	TRBJ2-1	CASSPPTGWYNEQFF	TGTGCCAGCTCACCACCGACAGGATGGTACAATGAGCAGTTCTTC
.	.	TRBV19	TRBJ1-3	CASRSNAGNTIYF	TGTGCCAGTAGGTCTAATGCTGGAAACACCATATATTTT
.	once	TRBV9	TRBJ2-1	CASSVGGVSNEQFF	TGTGCCAGCAGCGTAGGGGGAGTGAGCAATGAGCAGTTCTTC
TRBD1	.	TRBV6-6	TRBJ1-1	CASRRQGGTEAFF	TGTGCCAGCAGGAGACAGGGTGGCACTGAAGCTTTCTTT
TRBD1	.	TRBV28	TRBJ2-7	CASNSLGTGPYEQYF	TGTGCCAGCAATTCTTTGGGGACAGGACCCTACGAGCAGTACTTC
TRBD2	.	TRBV27	TRBJ2-3	CASSPLAGGPSGTDTQYF	TGTGCCAGCAGCCCACTAGCGGGAGGGCCCTCAGGCACAGATACGCAGTATTTT
.	.	TRBV5-1	TRBJ2-1	CASSLGGPGVNEQFF	TGCGCCAGCAGCTTGGGGGGCCCAGGGGTCAATGAGCAGTTCTTC
.	once	TRBV28	TRBJ1-5	CASSLVGQGSNIF	.
.	once	TRBV5-4	TRBJ2-2	CASSLGGGLRTGELFF	TGTGCCAGCAGCTTGGGTGGGGGCCTCCGGACCGGGGAGCTGTTTTTT
.	.	TRBV7-9	TRBJ1-4	CASSFGDATNEKLFF	TGTGCCAGCAGCTTCGGAGACGCAACTAATGAAAAACTGTTTTTT
.	.	TRBV6-1	TRBJ2-3	CASSEGYLAEGTTSTDTQYF	TGTGCCAGCAGTGAGGGATACCTAGCGGAGGGGACAACTAGCACAGATACGCAGTATTTT
.	.	TRBV27	TRBJ2-2	CASSLRRGQGGELFF	TGTGCCAGCAGTTTGAGGAGGGGGCAGGGCGGGGAGCTGTTTTTT
TRBD2	.	TRBV5-8	TRBJ2-3	CASSPTGGDADTQYF	TGTGCCAGCAGCCCGACCGGGGGGGATGCAGATACGCAGTATTTT
.	once	TRBV28	TRBJ1-2	CASSFGGYGYTF	TGTGCCAGCAGTTTTGGAGGGTACGGCTACACCTTC
.	once	TRBV28	TRBJ1-5	CASSLGQWDQPQHF	TGTGCCAGCAGTTTAGGACAGTGGGATCAGCCCCAGCATTTT
.	few	TRBV5-1	TRBJ1-1	CASSLESGEAFF	TGCGCCAGCAGCTTGGAAAGCGGTGAAGCTTTCTTT
TRBD1	.	TRBV29-1	TRBJ1-1	CSVAVGQGATNTEAFF	TGCAGCGTTGCCGTGGGACAGGGAGCGACGAACACTGAAGCTTTCTTT
TRBD1	.	TRBV5-4	TRBJ2-5	CASSPGGTGGDRETQYF	TGTGCCAGCAGCCCCGGGGGGACAGGGGGCGATCGGGAGACCCAGTACTTC
TRBD1	.	TRBV27	TRBJ2-7	CASSLSTGTARAEQYF	TGTGCCAGCAGTTTGTCCACCGGGACAGCCAGGGCCGAGCAGTACTTC
.	many	TRBV12-5	TRBJ2-2	CASGSTGELFF	TGTGCTAGTGGTTCAACCGGGGAGCTGTTTTTT
.	once	TRBV10-1	TRBJ1-6	CASSECSGDFFYNSPLHF	TGCGCCAGCAGTGAGTGTTCTGGTGACTTTTTCTATAATTCACCCCTCCACTTT
.	.	TRBV6-6	TRBJ1-2	CASSPTGILRYGYTF	TGTGCCAGCAGCCCAACAGGGATCCTTCGCTATGGCTACACCTTC